The 13 T cell receptor beta chains presented below share a single source sample, sequenced in a study of T cells in Graves' hyperthyroidism and ophthalmopathy. Amplified TCR beta CDR3 regions derived from RNA transcripts. When the TCR CDR3 underwent first-round RT-PCR, the HTBI primer set was used. TCRdb itself ran the multiplex PCR reads through MiXCR, one entry per CDR3 protein. This table holds about 360,000 distinct CDR3 sequences, about 19% found once. Sequences were obtained from blood. These receptors were taken from a young woman with Graves' hyperthyroidism.

This clonotype showed up many times. V gene TRBV6-1 combines with J gene TRBJ1-1; 10 bases match TRBD1. Germline-derived CDR1 and CDR2 are MNHNS and SASEGT. This CDR3 is 14 amino acids long. With 0 bases clipped from V and 6 bases from J, the junction kept 1 base outside the gene matches. Here the CDR3 reads CASSEATGGSEAFF. The CDR3 region has the DNA TGTGCCAGCAGTGAAGCGACAGGGGGCTCTGAAGCTTTCTTT.

The table lists this clonotype with many counts. The V call is TRBV7-3, the J call TRBJ1-6, with D perhaps TRBD1 (5 bases). Germline V gene lookup returns CDR1 SGHTA and CDR2 FQGTGA. Trimming cost V 3 bases and J 6 bases, with 9 bases left between them. CDR3 length equals 14 residues. The CDR3 sequence: CASSLGTSNSPLHF. The CDR3 DNA reads TGTGCCAGCAGCTTGGGGACGAGTAATTCACCCCTCCACTTT.

There are many counts of this clonotype. As DNA, the CDR3 is TGTGCCAGCACGCTTGGAAACACCATATATTTT. Translated: CASTLGNTIYF. The genes are TRBV12-3 or TRBV12-4 and TRBJ1-3, with D uncertain. The V end lost 7 bases, the J end lost 3 bases, and 4 bases lay between the germline ends. This CDR3 has 11 residues.

This clonotype was observed many times. The chain uses TRBV29-1 and TRBJ1-1; perhaps TRBD1 as D (5 bases). Germline V CDR1 and CDR2: SQVTM, ANQGSEA. V was clipped by 4 bases and J by 1 base, with 10 bases between them. CDR3 length: 13 amino acids. The CDR3 reads CSVGDSGNTEAFF. The CDR3 bases are TGCAGCGTTGGAGACAGTGGGAACACTGAAGCTTTCTTT.

This clonotype came up many times. The DNA for the CDR3 is TGTGCCAGCAGCTTAGGTCTAGCGGGGGATGAGCAGTACTTC. Its translation is CASSLGLAGDEQYF. This sequence joins TRBV7-2 and TRBJ2-7; 10 nucleotides line up with TRBD2. V trimming: 1 base; J trimming: 7 bases; junction bases outside the gene matches: 4. Germline V CDR1 and CDR2: SGHTA, FQGNSA. The length of the CDR3 is 14 residues.

Here the CDR3 reads CSVEDGGMGSYEQYF. In nucleotides, the CDR3 is TGCAGCGTTGAAGATGGGGGTATGGGGTCCTACGAGCAGTACTTC. This chain connects TRBV29-1 to TRBJ2-7, with D possibly called TRBD1 or TRBD2 (5 bases each). V was trimmed by 0 bases and J by 1 base, leaving 13 bases between them. CDR3 length: 15 residues. Looked up from germline, CDR1 is SQVTM and CDR2 is ANQGSEA.

This clonotype was seen many times. This chain uses TRBV6-2 or TRBV6-3 with TRBJ2-7, with unresolved D. CDR3 size: 15 residues. Germline lookup yields CDR1 MNHEY and CDR2 SVGEGT. The ends were cut back, 2 bases at V and 6 bases at J, with 17 bases in the middle. The DNA of the CDR3 is TGTGCCAGCAGTTACCCCCTCCGGAAGACCGGCGAGCAGTACTTC. Amino acids: CASSYPLRKTGEQYF.

This clonotype was counted many times. V and J are TRBV29-1 and TRBJ1-5; 8 bases match TRBD1. Germline V CDR1 and CDR2: SQVTM, ANQGSEA. This CDR3 contains 15 residues. The V segment lost 7 bases and the J segment 7 bases; nucleotides outside the gene matches: 15. The CDR3 DNA reads TGCAGCGCCCAAGGGGCAGGGGGCGCAGGGCAGCCCCAGCATTTT. It encodes CSAQGAGGAGQPQHF. Based on the CDR3 plus reference TRBV29-1 and TRBJ1-5, the full variable domain is SAVISQKPSRDICQRGTSLTIQCQVDSQVTMMFWYRQQPGQSLTLIATANQGSEATYESGFVIDKFPISRPNLTFSTLTVSNMSPEDSSIYLCSAQGAGGAGQPQHFGDGTRLSIL.

The J gene is TRBJ1-2, the V gene TRBV12-3 or TRBV12-4, with 9 bases lining up with TRBD1. After removal of 2 bases from V and 2 bases from J, the junction contained 3 bases not matched to a gene. The CDR3 has 15 amino acids. CDR3 amino acids: CASSLLGQGNYGYTF. The CDR3 DNA reads as TGTGCCAGCAGTTTATTGGGACAGGGAAACTATGGCTACACCTTC.

About this clonotype: The CDR3 carries no conserved terminal phenylalanine or tryptophan, so it likely arises from a read error. The V call is TRBV11-2, the J call TRBJ1-4; 10 positions match TRBD1. Germline V gives CDR1 SGHAT, CDR2 FQNNGV. Trimming removed 5 bases from V and 7 bases from J; junction bases left unmatched: 7. CDR3 size: 15 residues. The CDR3 reads CASSTSDRGFEKLFC. CDR3 coding DNA: TGTGCCAGCAGCACGTCGGACAGGGGGTTTGAAAAACTGTTTTGT.

The rearrangement links TRBV5-1 to TRBJ1-1, with 9 bases identical to TRBD1. V gave up 3 bases and J gave up 4 bases; unmatched junction bases: 4. Germline CDR1 is SGHRS and CDR2 is YFSETQ. The CDR3 covers 14 residues. CDR3 protein: CASSYGTGITEAFF. For the CDR3, the DNA is TGCGCCAGCAGCTACGGGACAGGGATCACTGAAGCTTTCTTT.

This clonotype was observed a handful of times. The CDR3 coding sequence is TGTGCCAGCTCACCTCGGAGCAGCTTTTACGAGCAGTACTTC. It is translated as CASSPRSSFYEQYF. The chain joins TRBV18 to TRBJ2-7, with no clear D. The CDR3 is made up of 14 amino acids. The V gene lost 3 bases and the J gene lost 4 bases, with 13 bases spanning the gap. The V gene's germline CDR1 is KGHSH and CDR2 LQKENI.

In its sample, this clonotype was seen many times. The V call is TRBV28, the J call TRBJ1-2; no clear D. The CDR3 is made up of 17 amino acids. Germline V gene lookup returns CDR1 MDHEN and CDR2 SYDVKM. The V end lost 2 bases, the J end lost 0 bases, and 16 bases lay between the germline ends. The CDR3 DNA is TGTGCCAGCAGTTTAGGAGTGCGGACGGAAGCTAACTATGGCTACACCTTC. The encoded protein is CASSLGVRTEANYGYTF.